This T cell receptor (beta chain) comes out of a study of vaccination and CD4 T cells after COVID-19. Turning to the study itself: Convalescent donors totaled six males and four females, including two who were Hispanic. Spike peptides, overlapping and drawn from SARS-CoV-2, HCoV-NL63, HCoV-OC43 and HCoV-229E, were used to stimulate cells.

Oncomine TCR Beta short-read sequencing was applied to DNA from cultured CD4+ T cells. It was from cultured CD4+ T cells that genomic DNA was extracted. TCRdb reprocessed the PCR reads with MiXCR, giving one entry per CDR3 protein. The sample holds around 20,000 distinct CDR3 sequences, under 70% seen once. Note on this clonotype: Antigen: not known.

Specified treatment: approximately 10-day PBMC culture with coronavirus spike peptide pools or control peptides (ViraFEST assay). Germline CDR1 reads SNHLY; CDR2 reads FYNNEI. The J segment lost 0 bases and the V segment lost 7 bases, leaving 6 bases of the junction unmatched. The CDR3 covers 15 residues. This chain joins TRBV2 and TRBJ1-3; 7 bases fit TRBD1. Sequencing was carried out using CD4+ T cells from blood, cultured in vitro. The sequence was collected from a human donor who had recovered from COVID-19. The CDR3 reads CASTTQGSSGNTIYF. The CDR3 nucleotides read TGTGCCAGCACTACACAGGGGAGCTCTGGAAACACCATATATTTT.